These 27 T cell receptor beta chains came from one sample sequenced in a study of technical replicates of blood from a handful of donors. TCRdb keeps only in-frame clones here, not all; method: immunoSEQ multiplex PCR. The table includes about 93,000 clones, about 95% detected once. The sequenced sample consisted of T cells isolated from PBMCs. The receptors were gathered from a human donor in good health.

V and J are TRBV6-1 and TRBJ2-5; TRBD1 might be the D (5 bases). This CDR3 comprises 15 residues. V was trimmed by 3 bases and J by 1 base, leaving 12 bases between them. CDR1 and CDR2 (germline): MNHNS, SASEGT. CDR3 sequence reads: CASSENRLVQETQYF. The CDR3 bases are TGTGCCAGCAGTGAGAACAGGTTGGTCCAAGAGACCCAGTACTTC.

The chain joins TRBV5-1 to TRBJ1-1; D ambiguous. Germline V gene sequence: CDR1 SGHRS, CDR2 YFSETQ. V was clipped by 3 bases and J by 4 bases, with 10 bases between them. The CDR3 length is 13 residues. CDR3 loop: CASSSVASTEAFF. In DNA form, the CDR3 reads TGCGCCAGCAGCTCGGTAGCTAGCACTGAAGCTTTCTTT.

V gene TRBV14 combines with J gene TRBJ2-3; TRBD1 agrees at 9 bases. Germline V CDR1 and CDR2: SGHDN, FVKESK. The CDR3 consists of 17 residues. Trimming took 5 bases from V and 3 from J; bases not matched to a gene: 12. The chain's CDR3 is CASSYYSGTGTTDTQYF. The CDR3 nucleotides read TGTGCCAGCAGCTATTACTCCGGGACAGGGACAACAGATACGCAGTATTTT. Full variable domain (missing parts from reference TRBV14 and TRBJ2-3): EAGVTQFPSHSVIEKGQTVTLRCDPISGHDNLYWYRRVMGKEIKFLLHFVKESKQDESGMPNNRFLAERTGGTYSTLKVQPAELEDSGVYFCASSYYSGTGTTDTQYFGPGTRLTVL.

The chain joins TRBV7-3 to TRBJ2-2, with D tentatively TRBD1 (5 bases). Trimming took 4 bases from V and 2 from J, leaving 11 bases between them. The CDR3 sequence is 15 residues long. Per germline, CDR1 SGHTA and CDR2 FQGTGA. As DNA, the CDR3 is TGTGCCAGCAGCTCACAGACAGTAAACACCGGGGAGCTGTTTTTT. It specifies CASSSQTVNTGELFF.

V and J are TRBV9 and TRBJ1-2, with TRBD1 identical over 8 bases. V was pared by 3 bases and J by 4 bases, with 8 bases of the junction left unmatched. The CDR3 consists of 15 residues. Germline V gene data show CDR1 as SGDLS and CDR2 as YYNGEE. The CDR3 loop reads CASSDRQGLGYGYTF. For the CDR3, the DNA is TGTGCCAGCAGCGACCGACAGGGGCTAGGCTATGGCTACACCTTC.

This CDR3 is CASRTGGSFQYF. The DNA for the CDR3 is TGTGCCAGCCGCACCGGGGGTTCTTTTCAGTACTTC. The J gene is TRBJ2-5, the V gene TRBV28, with D perhaps TRBD2 (6 bases). Trimming cost V 8 bases and J 11 bases, with 18 bases left between them. Germline CDR1 is MDHEN and CDR2 is SYDVKM. The CDR3 is 12 amino acids.

The DNA of the CDR3 is TGTGCCAGTAGTATTAACGGGTTCACCACAGATACGCAGTATTTT. This codes for CASSINGFTTDTQYF. J is TRBJ2-3 and V is TRBV19, with D unclear. Germline CDR1 is LNHDA and CDR2 is SQIVND (reference sequence). This CDR3 spans 15 amino acids. The V gene lost 3 bases and the J gene lost 2 bases, with 12 bases spanning the gap.

This clone was counted once. V is TRBV29-1 and J is TRBJ2-5; tentative D call: TRBD1 (6 bases). There are 14 residues in the CDR3. Trimming left V 6 bases short and J 10 bases short, with 24 bases between. CDR1 is SQVTM, CDR2 ANQGSEA, per germline. The CDR3 sequence: CSVDSSGGFRGQYF. Here the CDR3 DNA reads TGCAGCGTGGATAGCAGTGGGGGCTTCAGGGGCCAGTACTTC.

This chain joins TRBV19 and TRBJ2-7, with D perhaps TRBD1 (6 bases). Trimming removed 5 bases at V and 2 bases at J, with 7 bases between. Germline CDR1 is LNHDA and CDR2 is SQIVND (reference sequence). The CDR3 loop spans 12 amino acids. The CDR3 DNA is TGTGCCAGTAGTCCAGGGGCCTACGAGCAGTACTTC. Translated, it gives CASSPGAYEQYF.

The V and J genes are TRBV6-5 and TRBJ2-3, with D hard to call. The CDR3 totals 13 residues. Deletions cut 4 bases from V and 4 bases from J, with 9 bases between. The V gene's germline CDR1 is MNHEY and CDR2 SVGAGI. CDR3 region: CASSSFVPDTQYF. The CDR3 coding sequence is TGTGCCAGCAGTTCCTTCGTCCCAGATACGCAGTATTTT.

This sequence joins TRBV7-8 and TRBJ1-2; perhaps TRBD1 as D (6 bases). Trimming cost V 4 bases and J 2 bases, with 11 bases left between them. Germline lookup yields CDR1 SGHVS and CDR2 FQNEAQ. This CDR3 is built from 14 residues. The DNA for the CDR3 is TGTGCCAGCAGCTCTGGACAGAGAAACTATGGCTACACCTTC. Translated: CASSSGQRNYGYTF.

The gene calls are TRBV28 and TRBJ2-3, with unresolved D. The CDR3 runs 14 residues. In germline, CDR1 is MDHEN, CDR2 SYDVKM. The V end lost 2 bases, the J end lost 1 base, and 7 bases lay between the germline ends. The CDR3 is CASSLDQGTDTQYF. Written as DNA, the CDR3 is TGTGCCAGCAGTTTAGATCAGGGCACAGATACGCAGTATTTT.

V is TRBV19 and J is TRBJ2-6; no definite D call. The CDR3 has 14 residues. V lost 8 bases to trimming and J lost 0 bases, with 8 bases between them. Germline V gene data show CDR1 as LNHDA and CDR2 as SQIVND (reference sequence). The CDR3 sequence is CASQVGSGANVLTF. The CDR3 nucleotides are TGTGCCAGTCAGGTTGGCTCTGGGGCCAACGTCCTGACTTTC.

This sequence joins TRBV19 and TRBJ1-3; 10 bases match TRBD1. CDR1 and CDR2 from the germline V gene are LNHDA and SQIVND (reference sequence). V lost 4 bases, J lost 6 bases, and 9 bases stayed unmatched. There are 16 residues in the CDR3. CDR3 coding DNA: TGTGCCAGTAGTAACAACCAGGGACAGGGGCTAAACACCATATATTTT. Its protein is CASSNNQGQGLNTIYF.

The rearrangement joins TRBV19 to TRBJ2-3; a possible D gene is TRBD1 (6 bases). The CDR3 loop spans 17 amino acids. Germline assignment: CDR1 LNHDA and CDR2 SQIVND (reference sequence). V was shortened by 5 bases and J by 0 bases, with 18 bases between the two germline ends. CDR3 bases: TGTGCCAGTAGTGAGATCGGACAGTCCTCTAGCACAGATACGCAGTATTTT. This codes for CASSEIGQSSSTDTQYF.

DNA for the CDR3: TGTGCCAGTAGTAGACAGGGGCAGTACTATGGCTACACCTTC. The encoded protein is CASSRQGQYYGYTF. The chain has TRBV19 and TRBJ1-2; 8 positions match TRBD1. The CDR3 has 14 amino acids. Germline-derived CDR1 and CDR2 are LNHDA and SQIVND (reference sequence). The ends lost 4 bases at V and 3 bases at J; junction bases unmatched: 4.

The chain is built from TRBV4-1 and TRBJ2-3, with a tentative D call TRBD2 (7 bases). The germline V and J ends were trimmed by 1 base and 2 bases, with 16 bases remaining between them. The CDR3 has 17 amino acids. Looked up from germline, CDR1 is MGHRA and CDR2 is YSYEKL. This CDR3 is CASSQGGGPRSTDTQYF. CDR3 DNA: TGCGCCAGCAGCCAAGGGGGGGGCCCCAGATCCACAGATACGCAGTATTTT.

The chain combines TRBV19 with TRBJ1-1; unclear D gene. Per the germline V gene, CDR1 is LNHDA and CDR2 is SQIVND (reference sequence). CDR3 length: 13 residues. V dropped 3 bases and J dropped 8 bases, with 13 bases sitting between them. The CDR3 region is CASSMRQLKEAFF. The CDR3 nucleotides read TGTGCCAGTAGTATGCGGCAGCTCAAAGAAGCTTTCTTT.

The J gene is TRBJ2-7, the V gene TRBV15; no firm D call. Germline V gene data show CDR1 as LNHNV and CDR2 as YYDKDF (reference sequence). V dropped 3 bases and J dropped 3 bases, with 3 bases sitting between them. The CDR3 covers 11 residues. The CDR3: CATSSHYEQYF. The CDR3 coding sequence is TGTGCCACCAGCAGCCACTACGAGCAGTACTTC.

The V call is TRBV28, the J call TRBJ1-5; D is unclear. The V gene's germline CDR1 is MDHEN and CDR2 SYDVKM. V lost 9 bases and J 9 bases, leaving 9 bases between the germline ends. The CDR3 loop spans 10 amino acids. For the CDR3, the DNA is TGTGCCAGTAACAATTGGCCCCAGCATTTT. Translating it yields CASNNWPQHF.

The V and J genes are TRBV28 and TRBJ1-2; a weak D match, TRBD1 (6 bases). Germline V gives CDR1 MDHEN, CDR2 SYDVKM. V was shortened by 5 bases and J by 2 bases, with 15 bases between the two germline ends. The CDR3 is 15 amino acids. The CDR3 is CASSPSDSPNYGYTF. In nucleotides, the CDR3 is TGTGCCAGCAGTCCCTCGGACAGCCCGAACTATGGCTACACCTTC.

The chain uses TRBV6-1 and TRBJ1-4; no definite D call. Germline-derived CDR1 and CDR2 are MNHNS and SASEGT. The germline V and J ends were trimmed by 3 bases and 7 bases, with 12 bases remaining between them. There are 14 residues in the CDR3. CDR3 nucleotides: TGTGCCAGCAGTGATCTGGGAGGAGTTGAAAAACTGTTTTTT. This codes for CASSDLGGVEKLFF.

This chain links TRBV4-1 with TRBJ1-2; the match to TRBD1 covers 8 bases. Trimming took 3 bases from V and 4 from J; bases not matched to a gene: 10. The CDR3 runs 16 residues. The germline V gene encodes CDR1 MGHRA and CDR2 YSYEKL. DNA of the CDR3: TGCGCCAGCAGCCAGCCCTACCAGGGGGCGGGCTATGGCTACACCTTC. This encodes CASSQPYQGAGYGYTF.

This chain joins TRBV13 and TRBJ2-1; weak D call: TRBD2 (5 bases). This CDR3 comprises 12 residues. The germline CDR1 and CDR2 sequences are PRHDT and FYEKMQ (reference sequence). Between the trimmed V and J ends, which lost 5 bases and 7 bases, there was a span of 9 bases. CDR3 region: CASSLPGNEQFF. CDR3 nucleotides: TGTGCCAGCAGCCTGCCGGGAAATGAGCAGTTCTTC.

J is TRBJ1-1 and V is TRBV6-5; no definite D call. Trimming removed 5 bases from V and 5 bases from J, with 18 bases in between. Germline values: CDR1 MNHEY, CDR2 SVGAGI. This CDR3 has 15 residues. The CDR3 sequence: CASSHRQQIHTEAFF. CDR3 nucleotide sequence: TGTGCCAGCAGTCATAGGCAACAGATCCATACTGAAGCTTTCTTT.

This clone appeared once. The chain is built from TRBV6-1 and TRBJ1-1; 7 nucleotides align to TRBD1. J was trimmed by 6 bases and V by 4 bases; bases with no gene match: 17. CDR1 is MNHNS, CDR2 SASEGT, per germline. The CDR3 is 17 amino acids. The CDR3: CASSVSLGKHRGAEAFF. DNA for the CDR3: TGTGCCAGCAGTGTGTCATTGGGCAAGCACAGGGGCGCTGAAGCTTTCTTT.

V is TRBV5-4 and J is TRBJ2-3, with TRBD2 as a possible D gene (5 bases). Germline V lookup: CDR1 SGHNT, CDR2 YYREEE (reference sequence). The V gene lost 5 bases and the J gene lost 0 bases, with 13 bases spanning the gap. This CDR3 is 15 amino acids long. The CDR3 region has the DNA TGTGCCAGCAGACCCAGCGGAACTAGCACAGATACGCAGTATTTT. Its translation is CASRPSGTSTDTQYF. Full variable domain (rest looked up from reference TRBV5-4 and TRBJ2-3): ETGVTQSPTHLIKTRGQQVTLRCSSQSGHNTVSWYQQALGQGPQFIFQYYREEENGRGNFPPRFSGLQFPNYSSELNVNALELDDSALYLCASRPSGTSTDTQYFGPGTRLTVL.